The rows below give T cell receptor beta chains drawn from one sample of a study of T cell responses to AZD1222 COVID-19 vaccine. Libraries were prepared by immunoSEQ multiplex PCR; TCRdb keeps only in-frame clonotypes and omits some of them. The sample carries roughly 120,000 clones, roughly 90% recorded once. Material: peripheral blood, obtained on day 0 of AZD1222 vaccination. These receptors originate from an adult in good health. Each CDR3 is given with its conserved first and last residue. Fields, in order: D gene, clone size, V gene, J gene, CDR3 protein, CDR3 DNA. D genes are given only for firm matches. Some rows mark clone size as missing; the rest say once, few, many or name a class of expanded clone.

d_call: NA; clone_size: NA; v_call: TRBV28; j_call: TRBJ2-1; cdr3_aa: CATSTSSNEQFF; cdr3_nt: TGTGCCACCTCGACGAGTAGCAATGAGCAGTTCTTC
d_call: NA; clone_size: NA; v_call: TRBV5-1; j_call: TRBJ1-5; cdr3_aa: CASSPDGNQPQHF; cdr3_nt: TGCGCCAGCAGCCCCGACGGTAATCAGCCCCAGCATTTT
d_call: NA; clone_size: NA; v_call: TRBV10-3; j_call: TRBJ1-1; cdr3_aa: CAISATGNTEAFF; cdr3_nt: TGTGCCATCAGCGCGACAGGGAACACTGAAGCTTTCTTT
d_call: TRBD1; clone_size: once; v_call: TRBV18; j_call: TRBJ1-5; cdr3_aa: CASSPGTDNQPQHF; cdr3_nt: TGTGCCAGCTCACCCGGGACAGATAATCAGCCCCAGCATTTT
d_call: NA; clone_size: NA; v_call: TRBV10-3; j_call: TRBJ2-7; cdr3_aa: CAISRTVDGEQYF; cdr3_nt: TGTGCCATCAGTAGGACGGTGGATGGGGAGCAGTACTTC
d_call: NA; clone_size: NA; v_call: TRBV28; j_call: TRBJ2-7; cdr3_aa: CASSLESLSSYEQYF; cdr3_nt: TGTGCCAGCAGTTTGGAGAGCCTAAGCTCCTACGAGCAGTACTTC
d_call: TRBD1; clone_size: NA; v_call: TRBV28; j_call: TRBJ1-1; cdr3_aa: CASRTGYTEAFF; cdr3_nt: TGTGCCAGCCGGACAGGGTACACTGAAGCTTTCTTT
d_call: NA; clone_size: NA; v_call: TRBV28; j_call: TRBJ1-1; cdr3_aa: CASSSPGRTEAFF; cdr3_nt: TGTGCCAGCAGTTCCCCAGGTCGGACTGAAGCTTTCTTT
d_call: TRBD2; clone_size: NA; v_call: TRBV18; j_call: TRBJ2-3; cdr3_aa: CASSPYASGGIGDTQYF; cdr3_nt: TGTGCCAGCTCACCATATGCTAGCGGGGGCATAGGAGATACGCAGTATTTT
d_call: NA; clone_size: NA; v_call: TRBV7-2; j_call: TRBJ1-5; cdr3_aa: CASSLQGLGNQPQHF; cdr3_nt: TGTGCCAGCAGCCTACAGGGTCTTGGCAATCAGCCCCAGCATTTT
d_call: NA; clone_size: NA; v_call: TRBV5-8; j_call: TRBJ2-2; cdr3_aa: CASRPRTRNTGELFF; cdr3_nt: TGTGCCAGCAGGCCGCGGACAAGAAACACCGGGGAGCTGTTTTTT
d_call: NA; clone_size: NA; v_call: TRBV7-9; j_call: TRBJ1-4; cdr3_aa: CASSPGRATNEKLFF; cdr3_nt: TGTGCCAGCAGCCCCGGGCGTGCAACTAATGAAAAACTGTTTTTT
d_call: NA; clone_size: NA; v_call: TRBV6-6; j_call: TRBJ2-2; cdr3_aa: CASLTGTVDTGELFF; cdr3_nt: TGTGCCAGCCTAACCGGGACTGTGGATACCGGGGAGCTGTTTTTT
d_call: TRBD2; clone_size: NA; v_call: TRBV6-5; j_call: TRBJ2-3; cdr3_aa: CASASSGRGPDTQYF; cdr3_nt: TGTGCCAGCGCCTCTAGCGGGAGGGGGCCAGATACGCAGTATTTT
d_call: NA; clone_size: NA; v_call: TRBV30; j_call: TRBJ1-2; cdr3_aa: CARRGGEDYGYTF; cdr3_nt: TGTGCCAGGCGAGGGGGAGAGGACTATGGCTACACCTTC
d_call: NA; clone_size: NA; v_call: TRBV3-1/TRBV3-2; j_call: TRBJ2-7; cdr3_aa: CASSLDTGTYEQYF; cdr3_nt: TGTGCCAGCAGCCTAGACACAGGAACGTACGAGCAGTACTTC
d_call: NA; clone_size: NA; v_call: TRBV12-3/TRBV12-4; j_call: TRBJ1-5; cdr3_aa: CASSTTVEQPQHF; cdr3_nt: TGTGCCAGCAGTACGACAGTTGAACAGCCCCAGCATTTT
d_call: NA; clone_size: NA; v_call: TRBV5-8; j_call: TRBJ2-3; cdr3_aa: CASSLGGIDTQYF; cdr3_nt: TGTGCCAGCAGCTTGGGGGGCATAGATACGCAGTATTTT
d_call: NA; clone_size: NA; v_call: TRBV19; j_call: TRBJ2-3; cdr3_aa: CASSIDGGLGPDTQYF; cdr3_nt: TGTGCCAGTAGTATAGATGGGGGTTTGGGCCCAGATACGCAGTATTTT
d_call: TRBD1; clone_size: NA; v_call: TRBV5-1; j_call: TRBJ2-3; cdr3_aa: CASSRGQSTTDTQYF; cdr3_nt: TGCGCCAGCAGCCGGGGACAGAGCACCACAGATACGCAGTATTTT
d_call: NA; clone_size: NA; v_call: TRBV7-9; j_call: TRBJ2-5; cdr3_aa: CASSLSEATQYF; cdr3_nt: TGTGCCAGCAGCTTATCGGAGGCTACCCAGTACTTC
d_call: NA; clone_size: NA; v_call: TRBV14; j_call: TRBJ1-2; cdr3_aa: CASSQDFQTGGYTF; cdr3_nt: TGTGCCAGCAGCCAAGATTTCCAAACGGGAGGCTACACCTTC